This entry describes one TCR beta chain. Its antigen remains unknown. The data originate from a study of metastatic and nonmetastatic thyroid tumors. Whole-study context: Samples came from malignant and benign thyroid patients, and repertoires were compared across blood and tumor or nodule tissue. Overall study findings and caveats: In blood and tumor, TCR beta diversity was reportedly significantly higher in malignant thyroid tumors than in benign nodules.

All patients reached thyroid surgery having received no treatment beforehand. Per germline, CDR1 MGHRA and CDR2 YSYEKL. The CDR3 totals 15 residues. V was trimmed by 2 bases and J by 4 bases, leaving 15 bases between them. Using MiXCR, TCRdb reanalyzed the PCR reads. This sample has fewer than 20,000 clones; around 23% occur once, and the top ten carry just under 7.5%. The chain has TRBV4-1 and TRBJ2-7; tentatively, D is TRBD1 (7 bases). Material: adjacent normal tissue. The receptor's source is a female donor with papillary thyroid cancer or a benign thyroid nodule (not recorded which). Some clones in this sample may be carry-over from other donors' samples. CDR3 residues: CASSQSHQGGYEQYF. The DNA for the CDR3 is TGCGCCAGCAGCCAAAGTCATCAGGGGGGATACGAGCAGTACTTC.